This T cell receptor (beta chain) was captured in a study of CD8+CD57+ T cells in acquired aplastic anemia. At the level of the study: CD4+ and CD8+ cells, once sorted, gave DNA averaging about 3 ug.

Genomic DNA constituted the template upon which TCR beta VDJ and CDR3 profiling was performed. TCRdb reanalysed the reads using MiXCR and keeps one entry per CDR3 protein. The table shows a few hundred thousand distinct CDR3 sequences, with around 49% occurring only once. Per the germline V gene, CDR1 is MNHNY and CDR2 is SVGAGI (reference sequence). The CDR3 runs to 12 residues. The V and J ends lost 8 bases and 3 bases respectively, with 11 bases between them. Patients selected for sequencing had displayed CD8+CD57+ cell expansion by flow cytometry. This receptor was obtained from a human donor with aplastic anemia. The sample consisted of sorted CD4+, CD8+, or CD8+CD57+ T cells (not recorded which) from PBMCs. V and J are TRBV6-6 and TRBJ2-7; either TRBD1 or TRBD2 may supply D (5 bases each). The CDR3 loop is CASRDGYYEQYF. DNA for the CDR3: TGTGCCAGCCGGGACGGCTACTACGAGCAGTACTTC.